Listed below are T cell receptor beta chains from one sample, sequenced in a study of shared clonotypes between healthy human individuals. This table comes from immunoSEQ multiplex PCR, and its TCRdb copy is limited to in-frame clones, with some not included. The repertoire holds around 510,000 clones, with around 80% as singletons. What was sequenced was PBMCs. The receptor set was obtained from a woman aged 40 to 49 in good health. Some clones in this sample may be carry-over from other donors' samples. Each CDR3 is given without its conserved first and last residue. The order of the fields is V gene, J gene, CDR3 protein.

>TRBV29-1|TRBJ2-1
SWTASSEQF
>TRBV19|TRBJ2-1
ASSRISSRNEQF
>TRBV10-3|TRBJ2-7
AISESGPGQWSYEQY
>TRBV28|TRBJ1-2
ASSLRNYGYT
>TRBV9|TRBJ2-3
ASSDPSTSVSTDTQY
>TRBV28|TRBJ1-5
ASSFGGGAGSNQPQH
>TRBV11-2|TRBJ2-2
ASSLTTGELF
>TRBV28|TRBJ2-6
ASSPSDSHSGANVLT
>TRBV6-6|TRBJ2-5
ASSYAGEETQY
>TRBV19|TRBJ2-7
ASSSGRSSYEQY
>TRBV6-4|TRBJ2-3
ASSDLPGGSTDTQY
>TRBV19|TRBJ2-2
ASRGTGNTGELF
>TRBV2|TRBJ2-1
ASTYHLPGLDDEQF
>TRBV5-1|TRBJ2-1
ASSSRAGVSKARNEQF
>TRBV5-4|TRBJ2-5
ASSLSTGGAIQETQY
>TRBV5-1|TRBJ2-7
ASSVGDRAPYEQY
>TRBV28|TRBJ2-6
ASSLPGQGASGANVLT
>TRBV7-9|TRBJ1-5
ASSLAGSQPQH
>TRBV27|TRBJ2-1
ASTPPWSTGGKRRYNEQF
>TRBV14|TRBJ2-2
ASSQPRTLLNTGELF
>TRBV5-1|TRBJ2-7
ASKTYSGRGGDEQY
>TRBV29-1|TRBJ2-1
SVAGLAPSNEQF
>TRBV5-1|TRBJ2-3
ASSLGGWRDTQY
>TRBV19|TRBJ2-5
ASSTRGRGQETQY
>TRBV5-1|TRBJ1-4
ASSVGDRQATNEKLF
>TRBV7-2|TRBJ1-5
ASSSRTSNQPQH
>TRBV30|TRBJ2-3
AWSDSTDTQY
>TRBV7-9|TRBJ2-1
ASSLGFEQF
>TRBV5-5|TRBJ2-4
ASSPTPGTNIQY
>TRBV5-4|TRBJ2-7
ASSSGPDRGSYEQY
>TRBV5-8|TRBJ1-4
ASSLEPPGEKLF
>TRBV19|TRBJ1-2
ASSNSWGQGRNGYT
>TRBV28|TRBJ1-3
ASTEQGVGNTIY
>TRBV4-1|TRBJ2-3
ASSSRGQGSTQY
>TRBV27|TRBJ1-6
ASKQEPGGNSPLH
>TRBV7-2|TRBJ2-1
ASSHDRAYNEQF
>TRBV2|TRBJ2-1
ASSLDSYNEQF
>TRBV5-1|TRBJ2-2
ASSFDRVDTGELF
>TRBV5-1|TRBJ1-1
ASSLGDGTPEAF
>TRBV30|TRBJ1-5
AWQPRTGSNQPQH
>TRBV6-6|TRBJ2-3
ASSRFTSGSDTQY
>TRBV6-6|TRBJ2-5
ASSTLGGSFSETQY
>TRBV10-3|TRBJ2-5
AISVGTSHSQETQY
>TRBV6-5|TRBJ2-7
ASSRNSYEQY
>TRBV6-4|TRBJ2-3
ASSPSASLRDTQY
>TRBV28|TRBJ2-7
ASSLWSGKKSYEQY
>TRBV11-2|TRBJ2-5
ASSLEGGTPEETQY
>TRBV6-6|TRBJ1-1
ASSKGYEAF
>TRBV30|TRBJ2-3
AWSLSLAVADTQY
>TRBV7-3|TRBJ1-1
ASSSDRGGTEAF
>TRBV10-1|TRBJ2-7
ASSESRLAVLYEQY
>TRBV5-4|TRBJ1-2
ASSRTGTYGYT
>TRBV18|TRBJ1-5
ASQGDRGNQPQH
>TRBV28|TRBJ2-1
ASTSVEARNEQF
>TRBV7-9|TRBJ1-1
ASSHRDRAPEAF
>TRBV4-3|TRBJ1-3
ASSQDGNSGNTIY